What follows are 27 T cell receptor beta chains derived from one specimen sequenced in a study of shared clonotypes between healthy human individuals (dated by TCRdb to 2019 to 2021). The receptor library was made with the immunoSEQ multiplex PCR assay. Imported from immuneACCESS, the table was reduced by TCRdb to in-frame sequences with V and J called. These copies leave out some clones; in studies compared against another copy, an unresolved V gene accounts for under half, and the cause of the remainder is not known. The sample table shows around 1.1 million clones, and 77% are seen once. Together, the top ten hold roughly 0.9% of the sample. The sample consisted of memory CD4+ T cells from PBMCs. Read against the paper, the sample's cell subset or site label means: CD45RA-negative fraction. The source is a man between 18 and 29 years old in good health. Some clones in this sample may be carry-over from other donors' samples.

The rearrangement joins TRBV4-2 to TRBJ2-5; no reliable D call. CDR3 length: 12 amino acids. In germline, CDR1 is LGHNA, CDR2 YNFKEQ. V was cut by 0 bases and J by 2 bases, with 1 base left in between. The CDR3 here is CASSQDQETQYF. CDR3 DNA sequence: TGTGCCAGCAGCCAAGATCAAGAGACCCAGTACTTC.

The genes are TRBV21-1 and TRBJ1-2; the table names TRBD1, a call not compared with the DNA. TRBV21-1 represents a pseudogene. The CDR3 loop spans 15 amino acids. The CDR3 DNA follows: TGTGCCAGCAGCAAAGTATCCGTCCAGATCTATGGCTACACCTTC. It yields the protein CASSKVSVQIYGYTF.

Regarding this clone: One end of the junction is discordant with germline, which a read error may explain. This chain connects TRBV5-6 to TRBJ1-3; no definite D call. Germline V gene data show CDR1 as SGHDT and CDR2 as YYEEEE. This CDR3 is 13 amino acids long. DNA of the CDR3: TGTGCCAGCAGCCCCGGCTCTGGAAACACCATACATTTT. This translates into CASSPGSGNTIHF. The whole variable domain, filled in from reference TRBV5-6 and TRBJ1-3, reads DAGVTQSPTHLIKTRGQQVTLRCSPKSGHDTVSWYQQALGQGPQFIFQYYEEEERQRGNFPDRFSGHQFPNYSSELNVNALLLGDSALYLCASSPGSGNTIHFGEGSWLTVV.

CDR3 amino acids: CASSIAGGGTDTQYF. In DNA, the CDR3 is TGTGCCAGCAGTATAGCGGGAGGGGGCACAGATACGCAGTATTTT. J is TRBJ2-3 and V is TRBV7-6, with 11 bases identical to TRBD2. The CDR3 has 15 residues. The trim removed 6 bases at V and 1 base at J, leaving 3 bases unmatched. Germline-derived CDR1 and CDR2 are SGHVS and FNYEAQ. Using reference TRBV7-6 and TRBJ2-3 for the parts outside the CDR3, the full variable domain is GAGVSQSPRYKVTKRGQDVALRCDPISGHVSLYWYRQALGQGPEFLTYFNYEAQQDKSGLPNDRFSAERPEGSISTLTIQRTEQRDSAMYRCASSIAGGGTDTQYFGPGTRLTVL.

The table lists this clone with a few counts. The rearrangement links TRBV6-1 to TRBJ1-1, with D perhaps matching TRBD1 (6 bases). CDR1 is MNHNS and CDR2 is SASEGT in the germline V gene. With 7 bases removed from V and 10 bases from J, the gap between germline ends came to 16 bases. This CDR3 spans 12 amino acids. The DNA for the CDR3 is TGTGCCAGCATTCAAGAGGGGGGGAGAGCTTTCTTT. Protein product: CASIQEGGRAFF.

This clone appeared once. This chain connects TRBV4-2 to TRBJ2-1; 10 nucleotides align to TRBD2. J lost 4 bases, V lost 4 bases, and 25 bases had no gene match. The CDR3 is 22 residues long. Germline CDR1 LGHNA, CDR2 YNFKEQ. This CDR3 is CASSLPEPRGTSRTSGYNEQFF. CDR3 in DNA: TGTGCCAGCAGCCTCCCTGAGCCCCGCGGGACTTCCCGGACTAGCGGATACAATGAGCAGTTCTTC.

V and J are TRBV30 and TRBJ2-3; D is undetermined. The V gene's germline CDR1 is GTSNPN and CDR2 SVGIG (reference sequence). Trimming took off 2 bases at V and 2 bases at J, with 23 bases between the two ends. CDR3 length: 18 amino acids. The DNA for the CDR3 is TGTGCCTGGAGTACACAGTTCGCCCCAGGCGACCCCACAGATACGCAGTATTTT. Protein product: CAWSTQFAPGDPTDTQYF.

About this clone: This same CDR3 is encoded by further DNA sequences in the sample. The V and J genes are TRBV28 and TRBJ2-6; D uncertain. Trimming left V 5 bases short and J 0 bases short, with 5 bases between. This CDR3 spans 14 amino acids. Germline lookup yields CDR1 MDHEN and CDR2 SYDVKM. CDR3 DNA sequence: TGTGCCAGCAGTGAACCCTCTGGGGCCAACGTCCTGACTTTC. The encoded protein is CASSEPSGANVLTF.

The chain couples TRBV25-1 to TRBJ2-3; TRBD1 is a possible D gene (6 bases). Trimming removed 7 bases at V and 2 bases at J, with 16 bases between. Germline-derived CDR1 and CDR2 are MGHDK and SYGVNS. The CDR3 is 15 amino acids. CDR3 DNA sequence: TGTGCCAGCAACTTACAGGGCGCTTCCACAGATACGCAGTATTTT. It encodes CASNLQGASTDTQYF. The whole variable domain, filled in from reference TRBV25-1 and TRBJ2-3, reads EADIYQTPRYLVIGTGKKITLECSQTMGHDKMYWYQQDPGMELHLIHYSYGVNSTEKGDLSSESTVSRIRTEHFPLTLESARPSHTSQYLCASNLQGASTDTQYFGPGTRLTVL.

The chain recombines TRBV6-1 with TRBJ2-2, with 7 nucleotides matching TRBD1. V dropped 4 bases and J dropped 5; count of bases not matched to a gene: 7. This CDR3 has 15 amino acids. CDR1 and CDR2 (germline): MNHNS, SASEGT. The CDR3 sequence is CASSARQGSTGELFF. Written as DNA, the CDR3 is TGTGCCAGCAGTGCCCGACAGGGTTCGACCGGGGAGCTGTTTTTT.

The DNA for the CDR3 is TGTGCCAGCAGTGAAAGGTGGCAGGGAGCCGGGGGAGAAAAACTGTTTTTT. Amino acid sequence: CASSERWQGAGGEKLFF. The J gene is TRBJ1-4, the V gene TRBV6-1; the D gene is possibly TRBD1 (5 bases). Trimming took off 2 bases at V and 8 bases at J, with 21 bases between the two ends. Germline CDR1 is MNHNS and CDR2 is SASEGT. The CDR3 runs to 17 residues.

The sample holds a few counts of this clone. The CDR3 nucleotides are TGTGCCAGCAAGACGGAGGGGAGGGCCTCCTACAATGAGCAGTTCTTC. It codes for CASKTEGRASYNEQFF. J is TRBJ2-1 and V is TRBV2, with 7 bases fitting TRBD2. V was clipped by 7 bases and J by 0 bases; unmatched bases: 9. The CDR3 contains 16 residues. Germline CDR1 and CDR2: SNHLY and FYNNEI.

The V and J genes are TRBV27 and TRBJ2-1; tentative D call: TRBD2 (5 bases). Germline V gives CDR1 MNHEY, CDR2 SMNVEV (reference sequence). The CDR3 extends over 15 amino acids. The V end was cut by 7 bases, the J end by 3 bases, with 16 bases between. In nucleotides, the CDR3 is TGTGCCAGCACCGACTACGGGATAAGCTACAATGAGCAGTTCTTC. Translating it yields CASTDYGISYNEQFF.

This chain joins TRBV9 and TRBJ2-3, with 9 positions matching TRBD2. V shed 6 bases and J 7 bases; nucleotides not matched to a gene: 15. Germline V gene lookup returns CDR1 SGDLS and CDR2 YYNGEE. The CDR3 spans 16 residues. The CDR3 DNA follows: TGTGCCAGCACGAAGCGGGAGGAGTCGGGGGGGAATACGCAGTATTTT. It codes for CASTKREESGGNTQYF.

V and J are TRBV19 and TRBJ1-4; D is ambiguous. The germline V and J ends were trimmed by 5 bases and 8 bases, with 15 bases remaining between them. The CDR3 runs 14 residues. Germline CDR1 reads LNHDA; CDR2 reads SQIVND (reference sequence). As DNA, the CDR3 is TGTGCCAGTAGTTCTCAGGCCGGGGTGGAAAAACTGTTTTTT. This codes for CASSSQAGVEKLFF. Full variable domain (remainder filled in from reference TRBV19 and TRBJ1-4): DGGITQSPKYLFRKEGQNVTLSCEQNLNHDAMYWYRQDPGQGLRLIYYSQIVNDFQKGDIAEGYSVSREKKESFPLTVTSAQKNPTAFYLCASSSQAGVEKLFFGSGTQLSVL.

This sequence joins TRBV11-2 and TRBJ2-2; 9 bases are shared with TRBD2. The J segment lost 7 bases and the V segment lost 7 bases, leaving 16 bases of the junction unmatched. Germline values: CDR1 SGHAT, CDR2 FQNNGV. The CDR3 runs to 17 residues. Written as DNA, the CDR3 is TGTGCCAGCATCCTAGTTGACCCGGGACTAGCCAACGGGGAGCTGTTTTTT. Its translation: CASILVDPGLANGELFF.

In this sample, this clone turned up once. The rearrangement joins TRBV4-1 to TRBJ2-3; 11 positions agree with TRBD2. The CDR3 runs to 16 residues. J lost 4 bases, V lost 4 bases, and 7 bases had no gene match. The V gene's germline CDR1 is MGHRA and CDR2 YSYEKL. CDR3 sequence (DNA): TGCGCCAGCAGCCTGGGACTAGCGGAGAGCTCAGATACGCAGTATTTT. This gives the protein CASSLGLAESSDTQYF.

The chain joins TRBV10-3 to TRBJ1-2, with 7 nucleotides matching TRBD1. Germline V gene sequence: CDR1 ENHRY, CDR2 SYGVKD. The CDR3 length is 14 residues. The trim removed 10 bases at V and 6 bases at J, leaving 14 bases unmatched. For the CDR3, the DNA is TGTGCCACTAAGGGGGCAAACGGGGGAAATGGCTACACCTTC. Its protein is CATKGANGGNGYTF.

The rearrangement links TRBV28 to TRBJ2-6, with D possibly TRBD1 on 6 matching bases. V lost 5 bases and J lost 2, with 13 bases in between. Germline V gene lookup returns CDR1 MDHEN and CDR2 SYDVKM. This CDR3 has 16 amino acids. DNA for the CDR3: TGTGCCAGCAGTGCGACAGGCCCTACTGGGGCCAACGTCCTGACTTTC. Translating it yields CASSATGPTGANVLTF. Together with reference TRBV28 and TRBJ2-6, the CDR3 gives the full variable domain: DVKVTQSSRYLVKRTGEKVFLECVQDMDHENMFWYRQDPGLGLRLIYFSYDVKMKEKGDIPEGYSVSREKKERFSLILESASTNQTSMYLCASSATGPTGANVLTFGAGSRLTVL.

The gene calls are TRBV5-4 and TRBJ2-7, with 9 bases that match TRBD2. J was trimmed by 7 bases and V by 3 bases; bases with no gene match: 8. The CDR3 is 14 residues long. In germline, CDR1 is SGHNT, CDR2 YYREEE (reference sequence). The CDR3 bases are TGTGCCAGCAGCTCACCTAGCGGGGTGGGTGAGCAGTACTTC. Residues: CASSSPSGVGEQYF. The complete variable domain, with remaining parts taken from reference TRBV5-4 and TRBJ2-7, reads ETGVTQSPTHLIKTRGQQVTLRCSSQSGHNTVSWYQQALGQGPQFIFQYYREEENGRGNFPPRFSGLQFPNYSSELNVNALELDDSALYLCASSSPSGVGEQYFGPGTRLTVT.

The chain employs TRBV4-3 and TRBJ2-2, with a tentative D call TRBD2 (5 bases). This CDR3 comprises 15 residues. Trimming removed 4 bases from V and 1 base from J, with 10 bases in between. The germline gives CDR1 LGHNA, CDR2 YSLEER. Here the CDR3 reads CASSPRSGNTGELFF. The CDR3 DNA reads TGCGCCAGCAGCCCCAGGAGCGGGAACACCGGGGAGCTGTTTTTT.

The CDR3 is CASSPPANRGSSYEQYF. For the CDR3, the DNA is TGTGCCAGCTCACCACCGGCCAACCGTGGGTCCTCCTACGAGCAGTACTTC. V and J are TRBV18 and TRBJ2-7; D is undetermined. This CDR3 comprises 17 residues. Germline V gene sequence: CDR1 KGHSH, CDR2 LQKENI. Trimming took 0 bases from V and 0 from J, leaving 15 bases between them.

This clone was recorded a few times. The J gene is TRBJ2-1, the V gene TRBV28; 11 nucleotides align to TRBD2. The length of the CDR3 is 13 residues. CDR1 and CDR2 from the germline V gene are MDHEN and SYDVKM. V lost 10 bases and J lost 5; bases outside the gene matches: 4. CDR3 sequence reads: CAILAGGHNEQFF. CDR3 DNA sequence: TGTGCCATCCTAGCGGGAGGACACAATGAGCAGTTCTTC. Full variable domain (rest looked up from reference TRBV28 and TRBJ2-1): DVKVTQSSRYLVKRTGEKVFLECVQDMDHENMFWYRQDPGLGLRLIYFSYDVKMKEKGDIPEGYSVSREKKERFSLILESASTNQTSMYLCAILAGGHNEQFFGPGTRLTVL.

The rearrangement links TRBV18 to TRBJ1-3, with 10 bases fitting TRBD1. After removal of 3 bases from V and 4 bases from J, the junction contained 9 bases not matched to a gene. The CDR3 contains 17 residues. Germline assignment: CDR1 KGHSH and CDR2 LQKENI. The CDR3 bases are TGTGCCAGCTCACCTTCGGACAGGGGGGGACGCGGAAACACCATATATTTT. This codes for CASSPSDRGGRGNTIYF.

This clone was seen more than once but under ten times. CDR3 nucleotide sequence: TGTGCCAGCAGTTCCAGCCTATGGAGCCAGCCCCAGCATTTT. Protein sequence: CASSSSLWSQPQHF. The chain employs TRBV28 and TRBJ1-5; D gene unclear. Between the trimmed V and J ends, which lost 4 bases and 7 bases, there was a span of 14 bases. This CDR3 is 14 amino acids long. Germline assignment: CDR1 MDHEN and CDR2 SYDVKM.

The rearrangement uses TRBV14 and TRBJ1-3, with D hard to call. Trimming removed 5 bases at V and 0 bases at J, with 8 bases between. Per the germline V gene, CDR1 is SGHDN and CDR2 is FVKESK. This CDR3 region has 14 residues. CDR3 nucleotide sequence: TGTGCCAGCAGCGCCGTAAACTCTGGAAACACCATATATTTT. Amino acids: CASSAVNSGNTIYF.

V is TRBV7-2 and J is TRBJ1-1; D ambiguous. The CDR3 has 12 residues. Looked up from germline, CDR1 is SGHTA and CDR2 is FQGNSA. V lost 7 bases and J lost 7, with 13 bases in between. CDR3 amino acids: CASNHQEDEAFF. The CDR3 coding sequence is TGTGCCAGCAACCATCAGGAGGATGAAGCTTTCTTT.